Following are 7 T cell receptor beta chains from one sample sequenced in a study of beta chain features in type 1 diabetes. Expressed TCRB transcripts were sequenced after all isolated RNA was converted to cDNA. The method was immunoSEQ multiplex PCR; TCRdb's version includes in-frame clones alone and lacks a portion of them. The sample has 200,000 to 250,000 clones, roughly two thirds seen once; the top ten hold around 0.05%. Sample: naive CD4+ T cells from blood. The receptors shown here come from a man aged 25-40 years in good health.

The chain couples TRBV10-3 to TRBJ1-1; D ambiguous. The V gene lost 6 bases and the J gene lost 5 bases, with 13 bases spanning the gap. Germline CDR1 is ENHRY and CDR2 is SYGVKD. This CDR3 region has 13 residues. CDR3 nucleotide sequence: TGTGCCATCAGGCCCAGAGATAGTACTGAAGCTTTCTTT. Encoded protein: CAIRPRDSTEAFF.

Only a few counts were recorded for this clone. This specimen includes other DNA sequences encoding the same CDR3. The CDR3 reads CASSLTGSSYNEQFF. The DNA of the CDR3 is TGTGCCAGCAGCCTAACAGGGAGCTCCTACAATGAGCAGTTCTTC. The chain carries TRBV7-9 and TRBJ2-1; the D gene is possibly TRBD1 (6 bases). CDR1 is SEHNR and CDR2 is FQNEAQ in the germline V gene (reference sequence). With 5 bases removed from V and 0 bases from J, the gap between germline ends came to 11 bases. The CDR3 runs to 15 residues.

The rearrangement joins TRBV28 to TRBJ2-7; 14 bases line up with TRBD2. The V gene's germline CDR1 is MDHEN and CDR2 SYDVKM. This CDR3 spans 18 amino acids. Trimming cost V 5 bases and J 4 bases; bases outside gene matches: 13. The CDR3 DNA reads as TGTGCCAGCAGTCCTCCGCTCGGGACTAGCGGGAGAATATACGAGCAGTACTTC. Encoded protein: CASSPPLGTSGRIYEQYF.

This clone has a single count. V and J are TRBV2 and TRBJ2-4, with TRBD2 matching 7 bases. The ends lost 8 bases at V and 4 bases at J; junction bases unmatched: 8. The CDR3 length is 14 residues. Germline-derived CDR1 and CDR2 are SNHLY and FYNNEI. The CDR3 here is CASAQASGKNIQYF. The DNA for the CDR3 is TGTGCCAGCGCACAAGCTAGCGGTAAAAACATTCAGTACTTC.

The CDR3 is CASSSEPTSGWKEQYF. The CDR3 coding sequence is TGTGCCAGCAGTTCCGAACCCACCAGCGGGTGGAAGGAGCAGTACTTC. This chain connects TRBV27 to TRBJ2-7, with TRBD2 as a possible D gene (6 bases). The CDR3 loop spans 16 amino acids. Per germline, CDR1 MNHEY and CDR2 SMNVEV (reference sequence). Deletions cut 4 bases from V and 7 bases from J, with 23 bases between.

The chain employs TRBV7-2 and TRBJ2-5; the D gene is possibly TRBD2 (5 bases). The CDR3 has 16 amino acids. With 5 bases removed from V and 2 bases from J, the gap between germline ends came to 18 bases. Germline V gene sequence: CDR1 SGHTA, CDR2 FQGNSA. The CDR3 spells CASSTRSGVPQETQYF. The CDR3 DNA follows: TGTGCCAGCAGCACCAGGTCCGGGGTCCCACAAGAGACCCAGTACTTC.

This clone was detected only once. The gene calls are TRBV30 and TRBJ2-1, with 7 bases identical to TRBD2. The V gene end was trimmed by 0 bases and the J gene end by 7 bases; junction bases not matched to a gene: 12. Germline values: CDR1 GTSNPN, CDR2 SVGIG (reference sequence). The CDR3 is 16 residues long. CDR3 coding DNA: TGTGCCTGGAGTGTACGGGGTAGCGGGTTAGGGAATGAGCAGTTCTTC. This gives the protein CAWSVRGSGLGNEQFF.